This TCR beta chain appears in the sequencing data of a study of response to subunit inactivated influenza vaccine. Study outcomes and limitations: It was suggested by the authors that few new T cells are recruited by each seasonal influenza vaccination.

TCRdb redid the calling of the RT-PCR reads with MiXCR, one entry per CDR3 protein. The table lists 450,000 to 600,000 distinct CDR3 sequences, less than 7.5% of them singletons. This clonotype was recorded many times. No antigen is known for it. The germline V gene has CDR1 ENHRY and CDR2 SYGVKD. There are 17 residues in the CDR3. Trimming took off 6 bases at V and 4 bases at J, with 24 bases between the two ends. The sequencing used PBMCs from blood, collected around 25 months after vaccination. This receptor was obtained from a man between 50 and 69 years old who received an inactivated influenza vaccine. The chain employs TRBV10-3 and TRBJ1-1; the D gene is possibly TRBD1 (5 bases). The CDR3 protein is CAISRSQMVGGITEAFF. The CDR3 nucleotides are TGTGCCATCAGCCGATCGCAGATGGTCGGGGGTATCACTGAAGCTTTCTTT.